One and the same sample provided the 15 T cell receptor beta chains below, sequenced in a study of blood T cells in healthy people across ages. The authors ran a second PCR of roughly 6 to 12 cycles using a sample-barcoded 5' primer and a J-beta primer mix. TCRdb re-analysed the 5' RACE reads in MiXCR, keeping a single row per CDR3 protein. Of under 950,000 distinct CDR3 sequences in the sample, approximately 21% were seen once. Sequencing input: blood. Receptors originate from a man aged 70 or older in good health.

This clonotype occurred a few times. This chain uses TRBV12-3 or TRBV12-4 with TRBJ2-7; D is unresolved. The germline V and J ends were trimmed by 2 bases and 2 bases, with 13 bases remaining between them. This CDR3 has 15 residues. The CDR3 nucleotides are TGTGCCAGCAGTTTAAGACGAGTGAGCCCCTACGAGCAGTACTTC. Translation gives CASSLRRVSPYEQYF.

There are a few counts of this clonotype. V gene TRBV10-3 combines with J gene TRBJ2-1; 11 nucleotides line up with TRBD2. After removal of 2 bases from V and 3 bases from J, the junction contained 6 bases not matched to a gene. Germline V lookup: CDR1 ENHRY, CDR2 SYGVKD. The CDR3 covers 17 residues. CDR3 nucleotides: TGTGCCATCAGTGAGCCTGGACTAGCGGGCCACTACAATGAGCAGTTCTTC. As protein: CAISEPGLAGHYNEQFF.

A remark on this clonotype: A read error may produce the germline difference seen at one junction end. The CDR3, as DNA: TGCAGTGCTAGTAGGACAGCCACCTATGTCTACACCTTC. It yields the protein CSASRTATYVYTF. This chain uses TRBV20-1 with TRBJ1-2; TRBD1 might be the D (6 bases). The CDR3 runs 13 residues. CDR1 and CDR2 (germline): DFQATT, SNEGSKA (reference sequence).

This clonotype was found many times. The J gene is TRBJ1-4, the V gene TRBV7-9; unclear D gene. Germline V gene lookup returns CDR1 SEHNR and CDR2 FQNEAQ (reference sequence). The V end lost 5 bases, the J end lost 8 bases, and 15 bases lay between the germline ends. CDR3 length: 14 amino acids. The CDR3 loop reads CASSPAYAREKLFF. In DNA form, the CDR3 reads TGTGCCAGCAGCCCCGCGTATGCAAGGGAAAAACTGTTTTTT.

The CDR3 nucleotides read TGTGCCAGCAGCTTAACCCTAGCGGGAGGGCCTGTTTTGCAGTTCTTC. Its translation is CASSLTLAGGPVLQFF. The chain employs TRBV7-3 and TRBJ2-5; TRBD2 aligns across 12 bases. The assigned J gene may be wrong: the sequence end matches TRBJ2-1 better. CDR1 is SGHTA, CDR2 FQGTGA, per germline. This CDR3 has 16 amino acids.

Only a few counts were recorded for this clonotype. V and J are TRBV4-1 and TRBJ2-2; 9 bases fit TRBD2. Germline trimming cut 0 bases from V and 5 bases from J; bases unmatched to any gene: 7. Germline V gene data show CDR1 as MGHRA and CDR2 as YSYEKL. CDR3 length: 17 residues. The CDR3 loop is CASSQDLRLAETGELFF. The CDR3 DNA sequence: TGCGCCAGCAGCCAAGATCTGAGACTAGCGGAAACCGGGGAGCTGTTTTTT.

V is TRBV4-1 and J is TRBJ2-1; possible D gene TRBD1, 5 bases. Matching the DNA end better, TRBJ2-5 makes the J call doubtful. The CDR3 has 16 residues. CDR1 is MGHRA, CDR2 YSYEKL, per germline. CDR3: CASSQFSRASSETQYF. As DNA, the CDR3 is TGCGCCAGCAGCCAATTCTCCAGGGCTTCGTCAGAGACCCAGTACTTC.

The CDR3 is CASSPRGSGAQFEQFF. The CDR3 DNA reads as TGTGCCAGCAGCCCCAGAGGCTCGGGGGCCCAATTCGAGCAGTTCTTC. The V call is TRBV7-6, the J call TRBJ2-1; D possibly matches TRBD1 or TRBD2 (6 bases each). This CDR3 has 16 amino acids. Germline CDR1 reads SGHVS; CDR2 reads FNYEAQ. Trimming removed 5 bases from V and 10 bases from J, with 24 bases in between.

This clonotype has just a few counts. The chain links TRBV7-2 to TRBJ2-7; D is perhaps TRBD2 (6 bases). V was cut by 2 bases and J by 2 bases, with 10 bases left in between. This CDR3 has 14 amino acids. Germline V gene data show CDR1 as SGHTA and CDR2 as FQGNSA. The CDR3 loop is CASSLTGLTYEQYF. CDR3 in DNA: TGTGCCAGCAGCTTAACGGGACTTACCTACGAGCAGTACTTC.

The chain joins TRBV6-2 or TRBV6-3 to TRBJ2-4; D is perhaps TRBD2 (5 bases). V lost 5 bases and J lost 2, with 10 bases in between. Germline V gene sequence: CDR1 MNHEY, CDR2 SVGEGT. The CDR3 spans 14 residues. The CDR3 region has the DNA TGTGCCAGCAGTCATCCCGGGACCAAAAACATTCAGTACTTC. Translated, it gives CASSHPGTKNIQYF.

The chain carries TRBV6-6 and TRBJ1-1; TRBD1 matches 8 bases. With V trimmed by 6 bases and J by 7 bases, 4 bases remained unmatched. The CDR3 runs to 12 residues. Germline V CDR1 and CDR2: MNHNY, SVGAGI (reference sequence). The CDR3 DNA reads TGTGCCAGCAGCCCACAGGGGGATGAAGCTTTCTTT. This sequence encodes CASSPQGDEAFF.

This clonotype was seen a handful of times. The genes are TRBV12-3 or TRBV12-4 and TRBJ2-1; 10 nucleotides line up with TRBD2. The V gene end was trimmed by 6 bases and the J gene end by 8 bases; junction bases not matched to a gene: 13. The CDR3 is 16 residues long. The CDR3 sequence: CASSGAFLAGADEQFF. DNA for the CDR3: TGTGCCAGCAGCGGGGCTTTTCTAGCGGGAGCCGATGAGCAGTTCTTC.

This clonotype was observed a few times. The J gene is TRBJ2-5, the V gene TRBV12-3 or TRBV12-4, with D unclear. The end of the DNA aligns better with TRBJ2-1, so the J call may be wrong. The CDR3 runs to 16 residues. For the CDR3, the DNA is TGTGCCAGCAGTTTAAGGGCTCCAAAAAGGGTCAATGAGCAGTTCTTC. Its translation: CASSLRAPKRVNEQFF.

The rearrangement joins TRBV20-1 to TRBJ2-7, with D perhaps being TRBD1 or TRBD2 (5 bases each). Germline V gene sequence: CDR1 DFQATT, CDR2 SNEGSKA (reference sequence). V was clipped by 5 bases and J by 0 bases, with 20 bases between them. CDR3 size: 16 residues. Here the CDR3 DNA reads TGCAGTGCTGGGGCCAGAGTGGGGACGAGCTCCTACGAGCAGTACTTC. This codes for CSAGARVGTSSYEQYF.

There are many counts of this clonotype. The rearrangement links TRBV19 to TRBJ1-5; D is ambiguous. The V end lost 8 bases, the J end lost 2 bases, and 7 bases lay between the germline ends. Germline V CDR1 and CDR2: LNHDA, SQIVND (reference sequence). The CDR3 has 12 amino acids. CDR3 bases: TGTGCCAGTTCCATCGGCAATCAGCCCCAGCATTTT. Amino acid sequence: CASSIGNQPQHF.